This note documents a single T cell receptor beta chain sequence. Antigen: not known. This entry belongs to a study of T cell responses to AZD1222 COVID-19 vaccine. Study observations and caveats: Donors skewed white British and female; clonal diversity was possibly underestimated. Only after the peak T cell response were repertoires sampled. Following two doses of AZD1222, Spike-specific TCR breadth and depth rose. Dominant CD4 TCR responses targeted spike regions 160-218 and 743-854.

The trim removed 3 bases at V and 6 bases at J, leaving 2 bases unmatched. The CDR3 has 14 residues. Germline CDR1 and CDR2: SQVTM and ANQGSEA. Only in-frame clones appear in the TCRdb table, and some are missing; sequencing was by immunoSEQ multiplex PCR. Among about 140,000 clones listed, around 90% were seen once. The clonotype comes from an adult in good health. The rearrangement links TRBV29-1 to TRBJ2-1; 13 bases are a match to TRBD2. The specimen was peripheral blood, collected on day 0 of AZD1222 vaccination. The DNA of the CDR3 is TGCAGCGTTGATACTAGCGGGAGGGTCAATGAGCAGTTCTTC. Translating gives CSVDTSGRVNEQFF.